This T cell receptor (beta chain) originates from a study of blood T cell repertoires in COVID-19. In the authors' methods: Amplifying reference gene primers gave estimates of nucleated cell counts. The table came from immunoSEQ multiplex PCR; TCRdb's copy has only in-frame clones and leaves some out. V, J and clone size reflect that table, while D and trimming were determined from the DNA. The sample records 300,000 to 450,000 clones, 87% being singletons. The CDR3 loop spans 21 amino acids. CDR1 and CDR2 (germline): KGHDR, SFDVKD. With 2 bases clipped from V and 0 bases from J, the junction kept 17 bases outside the gene matches.

The sequenced sample consisted of PBMCs or T cells enriched from blood (not recorded which). This TCR came from a woman aged 25-40 years who had recovered from COVID-19. The rearrangement links TRBV24-1 to TRBJ2-5, with TRBD2 identical over 10 bases. CDR3 amino acids: CATSDSTWLAGAAGDQETQYF. The DNA for the CDR3 is TGTGCCACCAGTGATTCAACTTGGCTAGCGGGGGCCGCAGGGGACCAAGAGACCCAGTACTTC.